This T cell receptor beta chain was identified in a study of T-cell memory formation after mild COVID-19. On the study more broadly: TCR clusters showed largely donor specificity.

It was 5'RACE with constant-segment primers that produced the TCR alpha and TCR beta cDNA libraries, which carried sample barcodes and UMIs. TCRdb analysed the 5' RACE reads with MiXCR anew, one entry per CDR3 protein. In the table there are 350,000 to 500,000 distinct CDR3 sequences, roughly 17% of which are singletons. The CDR3 totals 15 residues. With V trimmed by 4 bases and J by 6 bases, 7 bases remained unmatched. Germline CDR1 reads SGHTA; CDR2 reads FQGTGA. To note about this clonotype: The antigen is unknown.

Findings and caveats of the study: Clones contracting across day 15 to 85 had a balanced CD4/CD8 profile; later expanding clones leaned CD4+.

This TCR came from a man between 18 and 29 years old who had mild COVID-19 (a few samples of this study predate the infection). Cell type and time point are not known. The chain uses TRBV7-3 and TRBJ2-2, with 8 bases fitting TRBD2. Sequenced: PBMCs or a T cell subset sorted from them (not recorded which). DNA of the CDR3: TGTGCCAGCAGCTCCTATGCTAGCGGGCCCGGGGAGCTGTTTTTT. Protein sequence: CASSSYASGPGELFF.